These 29 T cell receptor beta chains originate from one sample sequenced in a study of T cell changes during pregnancy in multiple sclerosis (dated by TCRdb to between 2017 and 2020). Library creation used the immunoSEQ multiplex PCR assay. TCRdb limited this immuneACCESS table to in-frame rearrangements with V and J called. A share of clones is missing; checked studies link under half to unresolved V genes, and the rest is unexplained. Counted in this sample were about 70,000 clones; around 94% of them appeared once. Clones ranked in the top ten supply less than 0.6% of the sample. Sequencing used peripheral blood, obtained in the third trimester of pregnancy. The source is a female donor with multiple sclerosis, enrolled in a pregnancy study.

Written as DNA, the CDR3 is TGTGCCAGCAGTGAGGGACAGGGGGCAGATACGCAGTATTTT. Its translation is CASSEGQGADTQYF. This sequence joins TRBV6-1 and TRBJ2-3; 11 nucleotides match TRBD1. Germline CDR1 and CDR2: MNHNS and SASEGT. This CDR3 comprises 14 residues. The trim removed 3 bases at V and 4 bases at J, leaving 0 bases unmatched.

This clone was detected only a few times. The chain has TRBV6-5 and TRBJ1-2, with 7 nucleotides matching TRBD1. The CDR3 has 12 residues. The ends lost 8 bases at V and 5 bases at J; junction bases unmatched: 5. Germline assignment: CDR1 MNHEY and CDR2 SVGAGI. Here the CDR3 reads CASRQGLYGYTF. In DNA form, the CDR3 reads TGTGCCAGCCGACAGGGTTTATATGGCTACACCTTC.

The chain carries TRBV11-1 and TRBJ1-1; D not resolved. This CDR3 comprises 14 residues. Looked up from germline, CDR1 is SGHAT and CDR2 is FQDESV (reference sequence). V dropped 5 bases and J dropped 0 bases, with 10 bases sitting between them. The chain's CDR3 is CASSLRVLNTEAFF. The CDR3 DNA sequence: TGTGCCAGCAGCCTTCGGGTGTTGAACACTGAAGCTTTCTTT.

The CDR3 nucleotides are TGCGCCAGCAGCTTGGCCGGGCAGGGGGCGCAAACCGGGGAGCTGTTTTTT. This sequence encodes CASSLAGQGAQTGELFF. The gene calls are TRBV5-1 and TRBJ2-2; 8 bases line up with TRBD1. Germline V lookup: CDR1 SGHRS, CDR2 YFSETQ. The length of the CDR3 is 17 residues. J was trimmed by 5 bases and V by 0 bases; bases with no gene match: 9.

The chain has TRBV28 and TRBJ2-1; D remains unclear. The CDR3 is 15 residues long. The germline gives CDR1 MDHEN, CDR2 SYDVKM. With 2 bases removed from V and 2 bases from J, the gap between germline ends came to 10 bases. CDR3 DNA sequence: TGTGCCAGCAGTTTAATCGGTTCCGCCTACAATGAGCAGTTCTTC. Its protein is CASSLIGSAYNEQFF. The entire variable domain, with the rest obtained from reference TRBV28 and TRBJ2-1, is as follows: DVKVTQSSRYLVKRTGEKVFLECVQDMDHENMFWYRQDPGLGLRLIYFSYDVKMKEKGDIPEGYSVSREKKERFSLILESASTNQTSMYLCASSLIGSAYNEQFFGPGTRLTVL.

The gene calls are TRBV6-6 and TRBJ1-2; maybe TRBD1 (6 bases). Germline values: CDR1 MNHNY, CDR2 SVGAGI (reference sequence). CDR3 length: 13 amino acids. V lost 6 bases and J lost 8, with 16 bases in between. The CDR3 spells CASSQQGGYGYTF. CDR3 nucleotide sequence: TGTGCCAGCAGCCAACAGGGTGGTTACGGCTACACCTTC.

V gene TRBV7-9 combines with J gene TRBJ2-5, with TRBD1 matching 7 bases. V shed 4 bases, J shed 7 bases, and the junction held 18 bases outside the gene matches. Germline V CDR1 and CDR2: SEHNR, FQNEAQ (reference sequence). The CDR3 loop spans 17 amino acids. The CDR3 reads CASSSTDRVEVSGTQYF. The DNA of the CDR3 is TGTGCCAGCAGCTCCACCGACAGGGTCGAGGTATCGGGGACCCAGTACTTC.

The J gene is TRBJ1-5, the V gene TRBV19; unclear D gene. Trimming left V 3 bases short and J 9 bases short, with 9 bases between. This CDR3 has 12 amino acids. Germline values: CDR1 LNHDA, CDR2 SQIVND (reference sequence). Here the CDR3 reads CASSIPGSPQHF. The CDR3 region has the DNA TGTGCCAGTAGTATTCCCGGGTCGCCCCAGCATTTT.

This rearrangement joins TRBV15 to TRBJ2-1, with D maybe TRBD1 (6 bases). Trimming pared 0 bases from V and 9 bases from J, leaving 12 bases between. CDR3 length equals 14 residues. Germline CDR1 is LNHNV and CDR2 is YYDKDF (reference sequence). In nucleotides, the CDR3 is TGTGCCACCAGCAGAGATCTGGCAGGGGTTGAGCAGTTCTTC. The encoded protein is CATSRDLAGVEQFF.

The genes are TRBV4-1 and TRBJ1-2; TRBD1 matches at 7 bases. The CDR3 covers 16 residues. J gave up 5 bases and V 2 bases, and 11 bases lay outside the gene matches. Germline CDR1 reads MGHRA; CDR2 reads YSYEKL. The CDR3 nucleotides read TGCGCCAGCAGCCAACCACGGAAGGGGGCGGGGTATGGCTACACCTTC. It specifies CASSQPRKGAGYGYTF.

This chain links TRBV5-6 with TRBJ2-1; 8 nucleotides match TRBD2. This CDR3 is built from 15 residues. V shed 7 bases, J shed 8 bases, and the junction held 14 bases outside the gene matches. Germline CDR1 and CDR2: SGHDT and YYEEEE. For the CDR3, the DNA is TGTGCCAGCTGGCTAAGAACGGGGGGGCGGCATGAGCAGTTCTTC. Its translation is CASWLRTGGRHEQFF.

The chain links TRBV25-1 to TRBJ2-1; TRBD2 aligns across 8 bases. With 2 bases clipped from V and 8 bases from J, the junction kept 2 bases outside the gene matches. In germline, CDR1 is MGHDK, CDR2 SYGVNS. The CDR3 consists of 13 residues. CDR3 bases: TGTGCCAGCAGTGAACCGGGAGGGTATGAGCAGTTCTTC. Protein product: CASSEPGGYEQFF.

The J gene is TRBJ2-2, the V gene TRBV4-3; the match to TRBD1 covers 9 bases. J was trimmed by 10 bases and V by 4 bases; bases with no gene match: 10. CDR1 and CDR2 (germline): LGHNA, YSLEER. The CDR3 totals 15 residues. The CDR3 bases are TGCGCCAGCAGCCGAACAGGGGGCCTACCCGAGGAGCTGTTTTTT. This codes for CASSRTGGLPEELFF.

V gene TRBV5-6 combines with J gene TRBJ1-4; no definite D call. The CDR3 sequence is 12 residues long. Looked up from germline, CDR1 is SGHDT and CDR2 is YYEEEE. Trimming removed 1 base at V and 8 bases at J, with 6 bases between. The CDR3 protein is CASSLIKEKLFF. The CDR3 nucleotides read TGTGCCAGCAGCTTGATTAAAGAAAAACTGTTTTTT.

V usage is TRBV30 and J usage is TRBJ1-4; TRBD1 matches at 7 bases. V was clipped by 4 bases and J by 6 bases; unmatched bases: 8. The CDR3 length is 14 residues. The germline gives CDR1 GTSNPN, CDR2 SVGIG (reference sequence). CDR3 sequence: CAWTGGQKDEKLFF. As DNA, the CDR3 is TGTGCCTGGACCGGGGGACAGAAGGATGAAAAACTGTTTTTT.

To note about this clone: This sample includes further DNA sequences coding for the same CDR3. The V gene is TRBV6-1, the J gene TRBJ2-5; 11 bases map to TRBD2. After removal of 3 bases from V and 5 bases from J, the junction contained 5 bases not matched to a gene. Germline CDR1 MNHNS, CDR2 SASEGT. This CDR3 spans 15 amino acids. The CDR3 here is CASSELAGGQETQYF. The CDR3 coding sequence is TGTGCCAGCAGTGAGCTAGCGGGGGGCCAGGAGACCCAGTACTTC.

The gene calls are TRBV19 and TRBJ2-7; D is possibly TRBD2 (5 bases). Germline CDR1 and CDR2: LNHDA and SQIVND (reference sequence). V was clipped by 4 bases and J by 13 bases, with 20 bases between them. The CDR3 runs to 13 residues. CDR3 DNA: TGTGCCAGTAGTACTGCTCCCGCGTCCCGGGAATACTTC. Residues: CASSTAPASREYF.

This chain uses TRBV7-9 with TRBJ1-1; no firm D call. The V and J ends lost 6 bases and 4 bases respectively, with 18 bases between them. Germline lookup yields CDR1 SEHNR and CDR2 FQNEAQ (reference sequence). This CDR3 comprises 15 residues. CDR3 sequence: CASRVTAGGSTEAFF. The CDR3 DNA follows: TGTGCCAGCAGAGTTACTGCGGGTGGCAGCACTGAAGCTTTCTTT.

The rearrangement joins TRBV18 to TRBJ2-5; possibly TRBD2 for D (6 bases). The V and J ends lost 0 bases and 2 bases respectively, with 13 bases between them. Germline assignment: CDR1 KGHSH and CDR2 LQKENI. This CDR3 has 16 residues. CDR3 in amino acids: CASSPPIGSGQETQYF. The CDR3 nucleotides read TGTGCCAGCTCACCACCTATTGGTAGCGGACAAGAGACCCAGTACTTC.

V is TRBV7-2 and J is TRBJ1-2; tentative D call: TRBD1 (5 bases). V gave up 5 bases and J gave up 5 bases, with 15 bases separating them. The V gene's germline CDR1 is SGHTA and CDR2 FQGNSA. The CDR3 runs to 14 residues. DNA for the CDR3: TGTGCCAGCAGCGGGGCGGTACAAGGATATGGCTACACCTTC. Its protein product is CASSGAVQGYGYTF.

The V call is TRBV25-1, the J call TRBJ1-6, with TRBD1 as a possible D gene (6 bases). CDR1 MGHDK and CDR2 SYGVNS come from the germline V gene. The CDR3 sequence is 13 residues long. V lost 1 base and J lost 16, with 14 bases in between. The CDR3: CASSEFGGASLHF. CDR3 sequence (DNA): TGTGCCAGCAGTGAATTCGGGGGGGCGTCTCTCCACTTT.

This clone has only one observation. The V and J genes are TRBV6-1 and TRBJ1-5; a possible D gene is TRBD1 (6 bases). This CDR3 has 13 amino acids. The V end was cut by 7 bases, the J end by 6 bases, with 13 bases between. Germline V CDR1 and CDR2: MNHNS, SASEGT. CDR3: CASILDRTQPQHF. The CDR3 nucleotides are TGTGCCAGCATCCTCGACAGGACTCAGCCCCAGCATTTT.

The chain recombines TRBV6-1 with TRBJ2-1, with a weak D call TRBD1 (5 bases). V lost 1 base and J lost 9, with 13 bases in between. The CDR3 covers 14 residues. Germline V gene lookup returns CDR1 MNHNS and CDR2 SASEGT. CDR3 loop: CASSEDRTFGEQFF. In DNA form, the CDR3 reads TGTGCCAGCAGTGAAGACAGGACCTTCGGTGAGCAGTTCTTC.

This clone came up once. The rearrangement links TRBV2 to TRBJ1-2, with 9 bases identical to TRBD1. The CDR3 extends over 16 amino acids. The trim removed 6 bases at V and 2 bases at J, leaving 10 bases unmatched. Germline CDR1 and CDR2: SNHLY and FYNNEI. CDR3 loop: CASRANPGQGNYGYTF. Written as DNA, the CDR3 is TGTGCCAGCAGGGCAAACCCGGGACAGGGAAACTATGGCTACACCTTC.

This rearrangement joins TRBV7-2 to TRBJ2-7; the match to TRBD2 covers 7 bases. This CDR3 has 14 amino acids. J was trimmed by 0 bases and V by 5 bases; bases with no gene match: 4. Germline values: CDR1 SGHTA, CDR2 FQGNSA. The CDR3 region is CASSQAGISYEQYF. In nucleotides, the CDR3 is TGTGCCAGCAGCCAAGCGGGAATCTCCTACGAGCAGTACTTC.

The rearrangement joins TRBV4-3 to TRBJ2-1; D unresolved. There are 17 residues in the CDR3. V shed 1 base and J shed 0 bases, with 13 bases lying between them. Germline CDR1 LGHNA, CDR2 YSLEER. This CDR3 reads CASSQAQAPSSYNEQFF. As DNA, the CDR3 is TGCGCCAGCAGCCAAGCCCAGGCGCCCAGCTCCTACAATGAGCAGTTCTTC.

V usage is TRBV4-2 and J usage is TRBJ2-7, with a tentative D call TRBD2 (6 bases). V was cut by 4 bases and J by 0 bases, with 16 bases left in between. Germline CDR1 and CDR2: LGHNA and YNFKEQ. The CDR3 covers 16 residues. Here the CDR3 DNA reads TGTGCCAGCAGCCCCTCGGGACTGGGAAGCTCCTACGAGCAGTACTTC. Encoded protein: CASSPSGLGSSYEQYF.

The chain couples TRBV4-1 to TRBJ2-1; TRBD1 aligns across 9 bases. CDR1 and CDR2 (germline): MGHRA, YSYEKL. With 1 base clipped from V and 6 bases from J, the junction kept 4 bases outside the gene matches. There are 15 residues in the CDR3. Here the CDR3 reads CASSQGDREVNEQFF. CDR3 sequence (DNA): TGCGCCAGCAGCCAAGGGGACAGGGAGGTCAATGAGCAGTTCTTC.

The chain joins TRBV6-5 to TRBJ2-5; D might be TRBD1 (6 bases). Trimming cost V 4 bases and J 4 bases, with 7 bases left between them. The CDR3 contains 12 residues. The germline V gene encodes CDR1 MNHEY and CDR2 SVGAGI. This chain's CDR3 is CASSSGVETQYF. CDR3 nucleotides: TGTGCCAGCAGTTCAGGGGTAGAGACCCAGTACTTC.